The 28 T cell receptor beta chains listed next were all sequenced from one sample in a study of early T cells in non-severe SARS-CoV-2 infection. MiXCR, applied by TCRdb to the 5' RACE reads, yields one record per CDR3 protein. This sample yields tens of thousands of distinct CDR3 sequences, of which 9.5% to 15% are seen a single time; about 4% belongs to the top ten. The specimen sequenced was whole blood. The source of these receptors is an adult who was a healthcare worker with PCR-confirmed SARS-CoV-2 infection or an uninfected control (not recorded which).

The V gene is TRBV7-2, the J gene TRBJ2-5; 8 positions agree with TRBD2. Germline trimming cut 1 base from V and 4 bases from J; bases unmatched to any gene: 5. The CDR3 length is 15 residues. Germline loops: CDR1 SGHTA, CDR2 FQGNSA. CDR3 DNA sequence: TGTGCCAGCAGCTTAGTCGGGAGGGCCGGAGAGACCCAGTACTTC. The encoded protein is CASSLVGRAGETQYF.

This clonotype was picked up many times. The CDR3 DNA follows: TGCAGCGTTGAAGGGGTTGCTAGCGGTAGTGATACGCAGTATTTT. Amino acids: CSVEGVASGSDTQYF. The V and J genes are TRBV29-1 and TRBJ2-3; TRBD2 matches 7 bases. Germline assignment: CDR1 SQVTM and CDR2 ANQGSEA. The length of the CDR3 is 15 residues. J lost 6 bases, V lost 1 base, and 10 bases had no gene match.

The V call is TRBV9, the J call TRBJ2-2; the D is unclear. Germline V gives CDR1 SGDLS, CDR2 YYNGEE. V shed 3 bases and J shed 4 bases, with 13 bases lying between them. This CDR3 is built from 15 residues. CDR3 nucleotides: TGTGCCAGCAGCGAACAAGGTCCCCCCACCGGGGAGCTGTTTTTT. It specifies CASSEQGPPTGELFF. The complete variable domain, with remaining parts taken from reference TRBV9 and TRBJ2-2, reads DSGVTQTPKHLITATGQRVTLRCSPRSGDLSVYWYQQSLDQGLQFLIQYYNGEERAKGNILERFSAQQFPDLHSELNLSSLELGDSALYFCASSEQGPPTGELFFGEGSRLTVL.

Ten or more counts support this clonotype. The rearrangement uses TRBV20-1 and TRBJ2-7; 7 nucleotides agree with TRBD2. Germline V gene sequence: CDR1 DFQATT, CDR2 SNEGSKA (reference sequence). The CDR3 length is 15 residues. With V trimmed by 2 bases and J by 0 bases, 7 bases remained unmatched. DNA of the CDR3: TGCAGTGCTAGAAGTCTAGCGGCGAGCTCCTACGAGCAGTACTTC. This translates into CSARSLAASSYEQYF.

Ten or more counts support this clonotype. The chain couples TRBV18 to TRBJ1-4; 8 nucleotides align to TRBD1. Trimming cost V 1 base and J 0 bases; bases outside gene matches: 1. This CDR3 comprises 16 residues. Per germline, CDR1 KGHSH and CDR2 LQKENI. CDR3 bases: TGTGCCAGCTCACCACAGACAGGGGCAACTAATGAAAAACTGTTTTTT. Translated, it gives CASSPQTGATNEKLFF.

This clonotype was counted at least ten times. The chain combines TRBV11-2 with TRBJ1-6, with D perhaps matching TRBD1 (6 bases). V gave up 5 bases and J gave up 8 bases, with 13 bases separating them. The germline V gene encodes CDR1 SGHAT and CDR2 FQNNGV. This CDR3 is 14 amino acids long. CDR3 sequence reads: CASSRLGGDSPLHF. The CDR3 DNA sequence: TGTGCCAGCAGCCGCCTAGGGGGGGATTCACCCCTCCACTTT.

This chain links TRBV12-3 or TRBV12-4 with TRBJ2-3; D gene uncertain. This CDR3 spans 14 amino acids. Trimming pared 6 bases from V and 2 bases from J, leaving 12 bases between. CDR3: CASRELPLTDTQYF. The DNA of the CDR3 is TGTGCCAGCAGGGAACTTCCCCTCACAGATACGCAGTATTTT.

This clonotype was detected only a few times. The V gene is TRBV10-1, the J gene TRBJ2-4; 7 bases map to TRBD2. The CDR3 spans 13 residues. CDR1 WNHNN and CDR2 SYGVQD come from the germline V gene (reference sequence). The V and J ends lost 9 bases and 2 bases, in that order; junction bases with no gene match: 4. The CDR3 region is CASAGVSKNIQYF. In nucleotides, the CDR3 is TGCGCCAGTGCGGGAGTCTCCAAAAACATTCAGTACTTC.

The rearrangement joins TRBV28 to TRBJ2-3; 9 bases line up with TRBD2. This CDR3 has 12 amino acids. Germline trimming cut 3 bases from V and 14 bases from J; bases unmatched to any gene: 6. Germline V gene lookup returns CDR1 MDHEN and CDR2 SYDVKM. CDR3 bases: TGTGCCAGCAGTTTGCAGCGGGGGGAGCGGTATTTT. Encoded protein: CASSLQRGERYF.

The chain carries TRBV27 and TRBJ2-2; a possible D gene is TRBD2 (5 bases). The CDR3 runs 14 residues. V lost 5 bases and J lost 4, with 11 bases in between. Germline CDR1 is MNHEY and CDR2 is SMNVEV (reference sequence). The CDR3 spells CASSIAGSTGELFF. The CDR3 coding sequence is TGTGCCAGCAGTATCGCGGGCAGCACCGGGGAGCTGTTTTTT.

V and J are TRBV5-1 and TRBJ2-1; D is ambiguous. The germline gives CDR1 SGHRS, CDR2 YFSETQ. V gave up 0 bases and J gave up 6 bases, with 10 bases separating them. This CDR3 has 14 amino acids. The CDR3 sequence is CASSLVVYVNEQFF. The CDR3 bases are TGCGCCAGCAGCTTGGTAGTATACGTCAATGAGCAGTTCTTC.

This clonotype was counted many times. The DNA for the CDR3 is TGTGCCAGCAGTTACACCAACGTCCTAGCGGGAGGCTACAATGAGCAGTTCTTC. Its protein is CASSYTNVLAGGYNEQFF. The genes are TRBV6-5 and TRBJ2-1; 11 nucleotides match TRBD2. Germline V gene lookup returns CDR1 MNHEY and CDR2 SVGAGI. The CDR3 has 18 amino acids. V shed 2 bases, J shed 3 bases, and the junction held 9 bases outside the gene matches.

CDR3 amino acids: CASSPGQAYGYTF. The DNA for the CDR3 is TGTGCCAGCAGCCCAGGACAGGCCTATGGCTACACCTTC. The gene calls are TRBV7-9 and TRBJ1-2, with TRBD1 matching 7 bases. Trimming took 5 bases from V and 4 from J; bases not matched to a gene: 4. The CDR3 is 13 residues long. Germline CDR1 and CDR2: SEHNR and FQNEAQ (reference sequence).

In this sample, this clonotype turned up many times. This chain connects TRBV2 to TRBJ1-1; D may be TRBD1 (5 bases). Trimming removed 3 bases at V and 1 base at J, with 6 bases between. Looked up from germline, CDR1 is SNHLY and CDR2 is FYNNEI. This CDR3 comprises 13 residues. The CDR3 loop reads CASSERGNTEAFF. The CDR3 bases are TGTGCCAGCAGTGAGAGGGGGAACACTGAAGCTTTCTTT.

J is TRBJ1-1 and V is TRBV7-9; maybe TRBD1 (6 bases). Trimming took 5 bases from V and 1 from J, leaving 11 bases between them. Germline-derived CDR1 and CDR2 are SEHNR and FQNEAQ (reference sequence). There are 14 residues in the CDR3. CDR3 in DNA: TGTGCCAGCAGCCCTGGACAGTCGAACACTGAAGCTTTCTTT. Translating it yields CASSPGQSNTEAFF.

In its sample, this clonotype was seen many times. V is TRBV12-3 or TRBV12-4 and J is TRBJ2-1, with D possibly being TRBD1 or TRBD2 (5 bases each). The ends were cut back, 9 bases at V and 2 bases at J, with 11 bases in the middle. The CDR3 spans 13 residues. CDR3 bases: TGTGCCAGTTGTAGGGGACCCTACAATGAGCAGTTCTTC. Protein product: CASCRGPYNEQFF.

This clonotype has at least ten counts. The chain carries TRBV15 and TRBJ2-1; 8 nucleotides align to TRBD2. Germline CDR1 reads LNHNV; CDR2 reads YYDKDF (reference sequence). The CDR3 spans 16 residues. V gave up 0 bases and J gave up 4 bases; unmatched junction bases: 5. In nucleotides, the CDR3 is TGTGCCACCAGCAGAGATAAAACGGGAGGGTACAATGAGCAGTTCTTC. The encoded protein is CATSRDKTGGYNEQFF.

CDR3 nucleotides: TGTGCCAGCAGTCAGCGGACTAGCGGCTCCTACAATGAGCAGTTCTTC. Translation: CASSQRTSGSYNEQFF. This rearrangement joins TRBV12-3 or TRBV12-4 to TRBJ2-1; 10 nucleotides match TRBD2. The CDR3 spans 16 residues. Trimming at V came to 5 bases and at J to 0 bases, leaving 4 bases not matched to a gene.

With respect to this clonotype: With a much larger clone just one base away, this may be a read error. This chain uses TRBV20-1 with TRBJ1-1; perhaps TRBD1 as D (5 bases). The CDR3 is 13 residues long. V was cut by 6 bases and J by 1 base, with 12 bases left in between. Germline CDR1 is DFQATT and CDR2 is SNEGSKA (reference sequence). The CDR3 spells CSAPDGANTEAFF. CDR3 bases: TGCAGTGCCCCCGACGGGGCGAACACTGAAGCTTTCTTT.

The rearrangement uses TRBV29-1 and TRBJ2-7; 11 bases are a match to TRBD2. The CDR3 spans 14 residues. The V and J ends lost 5 bases and 6 bases, in that order; junction bases with no gene match: 9. CDR1 SQVTM and CDR2 ANQGSEA come from the germline V gene. Here the CDR3 reads CSVRLAGSLGEQYF. In nucleotides, the CDR3 is TGCAGCGTTCGACTAGCGGGATCCCTCGGCGAGCAGTACTTC.

This clonotype was seen at least ten times. The chain combines TRBV24-1 with TRBJ2-1; D is perhaps TRBD2 (5 bases). Per germline, CDR1 KGHDR and CDR2 SFDVKD. This CDR3 is 15 amino acids long. V lost 6 bases, J lost 0 bases, and 11 bases lay in between. CDR3 in amino acids: CATSLNGVSYNEQFF. CDR3 DNA: TGTGCCACCAGTTTAAACGGGGTCTCCTACAATGAGCAGTTCTTC.

This clonotype occurred a few times. The chain is built from TRBV6-4 and TRBJ1-2; D perhaps matches TRBD1 (5 bases). The CDR3 contains 15 residues. Germline CDR1 MRHNA, CDR2 SNTAGT. The V and J ends lost 8 bases and 3 bases respectively, with 19 bases between them. The CDR3 region has the DNA TGTGCCAGCGGGGGTAGAGGCCTCTCACACTATGGCTACACCTTC. Amino acids: CASGGRGLSHYGYTF.

This clonotype was picked up many times. V gene TRBV28 combines with J gene TRBJ2-1; the D gene is possibly TRBD2 (6 bases). Trimming cost V 2 bases and J 10 bases, with 9 bases left between them. The CDR3 totals 12 residues. CDR1 is MDHEN, CDR2 SYDVKM, per germline. The CDR3 region is CASSLGGREQFF. The CDR3 DNA follows: TGTGCCAGCAGTTTAGGTGGGAGGGAGCAGTTCTTC.

This chain links TRBV7-9 with TRBJ2-1; 8 bases line up with TRBD2. The germline V gene has CDR1 SEHNR and CDR2 FQNEAQ (reference sequence). There are 15 residues in the CDR3. V shed 2 bases and J 4 bases; nucleotides not matched to a gene: 4. The CDR3 loop is CASSLTSGLYNEQFF. The CDR3 nucleotides read TGTGCCAGCAGCTTAACTAGCGGCCTGTACAATGAGCAGTTCTTC.

The chain employs TRBV28 and TRBJ2-7; 8 nucleotides align to TRBD2. The CDR3 is made up of 15 amino acids. Germline trimming cut 6 bases from V and 2 bases from J; bases unmatched to any gene: 9. Germline V gene sequence: CDR1 MDHEN, CDR2 SYDVKM. The CDR3 here is CASSPPGGGPYEQYF. CDR3 sequence (DNA): TGTGCCAGCAGCCCCCCCGGGGGGGGGCCCTACGAGCAGTACTTC.

This clonotype came up a few times. The J gene is TRBJ2-7, the V gene TRBV28; D is perhaps TRBD1 or TRBD2 (6 bases each). Between the trimmed V and J ends, which lost 8 bases and 6 bases, there was a span of 17 bases. The CDR3 has 13 residues. Per germline, CDR1 MDHEN and CDR2 SYDVKM. The CDR3 here is CASEVYTGAEQYF. CDR3 DNA: TGTGCCAGCGAAGTTTATACGGGGGCCGAGCAGTACTTC.

This clonotype was detected a few times. This chain uses TRBV6-6 with TRBJ2-4, with TRBD2 matching over 9 bases. The V gene end was trimmed by 5 bases and the J gene end by 6 bases; junction bases not matched to a gene: 23. Germline CDR1 MNHNY, CDR2 SVGAGI (reference sequence). The CDR3 is 20 residues long. The CDR3 nucleotides read TGTGCCAGCAGTCCGCGGGGAAGGGGCGTTACTAGCGGGCGGGGAAACATTCAGTACTTC. Translation gives CASSPRGRGVTSGRGNIQYF.

V is TRBV4-1 and J is TRBJ2-7, with 10 bases that match TRBD1. The CDR3 length is 14 residues. V was pared by 1 base and J by 6 bases, with 3 bases of the junction left unmatched. Germline CDR1 MGHRA, CDR2 YSYEKL. The CDR3 DNA is TGCGCCAGCAGCCAAGCTGGGACAGGGGTCGAGCAGTACTTC. Protein sequence: CASSQAGTGVEQYF.